The 23 T cell receptor beta chains below come from one sample, sequenced in a study of T cell responses to AZD1222 COVID-19 vaccine. Repertoires were generated with immunoSEQ multiplex PCR, while TCRdb's copy carries only in-frame clones and drops some. The sample lists 95,000 to 150,000 clones, 70% to 90% occurring once. This material consisted of peripheral blood, taken on day 0 of AZD1222 vaccination. These receptors were collected from an adult in good health.

This rearrangement joins TRBV27 to TRBJ2-3; D call uncertain. The CDR3 covers 16 residues. The V end lost 1 base, the J end lost 3 bases, and 14 bases lay between the germline ends. The germline gives CDR1 MNHEY, CDR2 SMNVEV (reference sequence). CDR3 bases: TGTGCCAGCAGTTTATATAATCGTTTCTCAACAGATACGCAGTATTTT. Amino acid sequence: CASSLYNRFSTDTQYF.

This sequence joins TRBV29-1 and TRBJ1-1, with TRBD1 matching over 7 bases. The CDR3 totals 13 residues. Germline CDR1 SQVTM, CDR2 ANQGSEA. Unmatched junction bases numbered 2, after V lost 3 bases and J lost 1 base. The CDR3 spells CSVDRGRNTEAFF. CDR3 nucleotides: TGCAGCGTTGACAGGGGGAGGAACACTGAAGCTTTCTTT.

The chain carries TRBV12-2 and TRBJ2-3; TRBD1, the table's D call, was not compared with the DNA. TRBV12-2 is classified as a pseudogene. The CDR3 has 19 amino acids. This CDR3 reads CASRLARPGPDNSTDTQYF. CDR3 DNA sequence: TGTGCAAGTCGCTTAGCTAGGCCAGGGCCCGACAATAGCACAGATACGCAGTATTTT.

V and J are TRBV2 and TRBJ1-2; TRBD1 matches at 11 bases. This CDR3 comprises 14 residues. The germline V gene encodes CDR1 SNHLY and CDR2 FYNNEI. J gave up 5 bases and V 8 bases, and 7 bases lay outside the gene matches. In DNA form, the CDR3 reads TGTGCCAGCGGTTTAGGACAGGGGGCATATGGCTACACCTTC. This gives the protein CASGLGQGAYGYTF.

V is TRBV27 and J is TRBJ2-7, with D tentatively TRBD2 (6 bases). The V end lost 1 base, the J end lost 2 bases, and 15 bases lay between the germline ends. This CDR3 is built from 16 residues. Germline CDR1 reads MNHEY; CDR2 reads SMNVEV (reference sequence). The CDR3 reads CASSLWFSGDAYEQYF. CDR3 nucleotides: TGTGCCAGCAGTTTATGGTTTAGCGGAGACGCCTACGAGCAGTACTTC.

The chain recombines TRBV5-1 with TRBJ1-2; D remains ambiguous. Trimming took off 5 bases at V and 4 bases at J, with 21 bases between the two ends. The CDR3 sequence is 16 residues long. Germline V CDR1 and CDR2: SGHRS, YFSETQ. The DNA for the CDR3 is TGCGCCAGCAGGGTCAACCCGTCGGTCGCCGTCTATGGCTACACCTTC. It specifies CASRVNPSVAVYGYTF.

In its sample, this clone was seen once. The V call is TRBV5-6, the J call TRBJ1-1; tentatively, D is TRBD1 (5 bases). Germline CDR1 and CDR2: SGHDT and YYEEEE. Trimming cost V 3 bases and J 6 bases, with 12 bases left between them. CDR3 length: 13 amino acids. The CDR3 DNA reads TGTGCCAGCAGCTCGGGAGGGGTCTCTGAAGCTTTCTTT. It is translated as CASSSGGVSEAFF.

This sequence joins TRBV18 and TRBJ2-2, with D uncertain. The CDR3 spans 13 residues. Germline CDR1 KGHSH, CDR2 LQKENI. V lost 4 bases to trimming and J lost 3 bases, with 6 bases between them. The CDR3 bases are TGTGCCAGCTCACGCAAAGACACCGGGGAGCTGTTTTTT. This translates into CASSRKDTGELFF.

This chain uses TRBV28 with TRBJ2-2; a weak D match, TRBD2 (7 bases). The CDR3 contains 15 residues. V lost 2 bases, J lost 5 bases, and 12 bases lay in between. CDR1 and CDR2 from the germline V gene are MDHEN and SYDVKM. DNA for the CDR3: TGTGCCAGCAGTTTAGGGGGGGCGAGGACCGGGGAGCTGTTTTTT. Its protein is CASSLGGARTGELFF.

The chain uses TRBV6-6 and TRBJ2-3; 7 bases line up with TRBD2. The CDR3 has 15 residues. V lost 5 bases, J lost 5 bases, and 10 bases stayed unmatched. The germline CDR1 and CDR2 sequences are MNHNY and SVGAGI (reference sequence). For the CDR3, the DNA is TGTGCCAGCAGTCCGTGGGGGGGAGGTGAAGATACGCAGTATTTT. This sequence encodes CASSPWGGGEDTQYF.

The V call is TRBV7-6, the J call TRBJ2-7; no clear D. Looked up from germline, CDR1 is SGHVS and CDR2 is FNYEAQ. The ends were cut back, 1 base at V and 9 bases at J, with 7 bases in the middle. The CDR3 is 11 residues long. The CDR3 loop is CASSLDDGQYF. CDR3 nucleotides: TGTGCCAGCAGCTTAGACGACGGGCAGTACTTC.

The chain couples TRBV19 to TRBJ2-7; TRBD1 might be the D (5 bases). This CDR3 spans 13 amino acids. V gave up 10 bases and J gave up 3 bases, with 16 bases separating them. The V gene's germline CDR1 is LNHDA and CDR2 SQIVND (reference sequence). Written as DNA, the CDR3 is TGTGCCACTTACCGACAGCGCTACTACGAGCAGTACTTC. It encodes CATYRQRYYEQYF.

The V call is TRBV11-2, the J call TRBJ2-1; possibly TRBD1 for D (6 bases). The CDR3 loop spans 16 amino acids. Trimming pared 1 base from V and 1 base from J, leaving 11 bases between. Germline V lookup: CDR1 SGHAT, CDR2 FQNNGV. The CDR3 loop is CASSLVQGWSYNEQFF. CDR3 DNA: TGTGCCAGCAGCTTAGTTCAGGGGTGGTCCTACAATGAGCAGTTCTTC.

The chain links TRBV7-2 to TRBJ2-3, with 8 nucleotides matching TRBD1. The germline V gene encodes CDR1 SGHTA and CDR2 FQGNSA. Trimming cost V 0 bases and J 5 bases; bases outside gene matches: 7. The CDR3 consists of 16 residues. The CDR3 sequence: CASSLALRGRKDTQYF. Written as DNA, the CDR3 is TGTGCCAGCAGCTTAGCACTCAGGGGGCGCAAAGATACGCAGTATTTT.

This clone occurred a few times. The rearrangement links TRBV27 to TRBJ2-7; D possibly corresponds to TRBD1 (6 bases). This CDR3 is built from 13 residues. Trimming stripped 5 bases from V and 2 bases from J, with 10 bases between. Germline V CDR1 and CDR2: MNHEY, SMNVEV (reference sequence). The CDR3: CASSPGQPYEQYF. The CDR3 DNA sequence: TGTGCCAGCAGTCCCGGACAGCCCTACGAGCAGTACTTC.

CDR3 amino acids: CASNPRASGQETQYF. The CDR3, as DNA: TGTGCCAGTAACCCGCGGGCTAGCGGGCAAGAGACCCAGTACTTC. J is TRBJ2-5 and V is TRBV19, with 8 bases lining up with TRBD2. This CDR3 comprises 15 residues. Germline V gene sequence: CDR1 LNHDA, CDR2 SQIVND (reference sequence). V gave up 7 bases and J gave up 2 bases; unmatched junction bases: 9.

The chain couples TRBV5-5 to TRBJ2-2; no clear D gene. The CDR3 is made up of 11 amino acids. Germline CDR1 and CDR2: SGHKS and YYEKEE (reference sequence). Trimming pared 4 bases from V and 6 bases from J, leaving 4 bases between. CDR3 protein: CASSTPGELFF. Written as DNA, the CDR3 is TGTGCCAGCAGCACACCCGGGGAGCTGTTTTTT.

This clone was seen just once. This sequence joins TRBV28 and TRBJ1-1, with no clear D. This CDR3 spans 14 amino acids. The germline CDR1 and CDR2 sequences are MDHEN and SYDVKM. Between the trimmed V and J ends, which lost 7 bases and 0 bases, there was a span of 12 bases. In nucleotides, the CDR3 is TGTGCCAGCACGAAGGGTGACATGAACACTGAAGCTTTCTTT. This gives the protein CASTKGDMNTEAFF.

CDR3 in amino acids: CASSLGGIGELFF. DNA for the CDR3: TGTGCCAGCAGCTTAGGCGGAATCGGGGAGCTGTTTTTT. The V call is TRBV7-3, the J call TRBJ2-2; D is unresolved. Germline values: CDR1 SGHTA, CDR2 FQGTGA. Deletions cut 2 bases from V and 7 bases from J, with 8 bases between. This CDR3 is built from 13 residues. The full variable domain, rest sourced from reference TRBV7-3 and TRBJ2-2, is GAGVSQTPSNKVTEKGKYVELRCDPISGHTALYWYRQSLGQGPEFLIYFQGTGAADDSGLPNDRFFAVRPEGSVSTLKIQRTERGDSAVYLCASSLGGIGELFFGEGSRLTVL.

The V call is TRBV7-2, the J call TRBJ1-5, with D uncertain. The CDR3 covers 13 residues. Trimming stripped 8 bases from V and 7 bases from J, with 15 bases between. Germline values: CDR1 SGHTA, CDR2 FQGNSA. The CDR3 loop reads CASADKFYQPQHF. The CDR3, as DNA: TGTGCCAGCGCTGACAAGTTCTACCAGCCCCAGCATTTT.

The chain is built from TRBV9 and TRBJ2-1; tentative D call: TRBD1 (5 bases). CDR3 size: 13 residues. Germline assignment: CDR1 SGDLS and CDR2 YYNGEE. The germline V and J ends were trimmed by 1 base and 10 bases, with 12 bases remaining between them. The CDR3 spells CASSVNQGLEQFF. The CDR3 region has the DNA TGTGCCAGCAGCGTAAACCAGGGCCTGGAGCAGTTCTTC. The variable domain in full, with the rest retrieved from reference TRBV9 and TRBJ2-1, is DSGVTQTPKHLITATGQRVTLRCSPRSGDLSVYWYQQSLDQGLQFLIQYYNGEERAKGNILERFSAQQFPDLHSELNLSSLELGDSALYFCASSVNQGLEQFFGPGTRLTVL.

The chain recombines TRBV2 with TRBJ1-5; D uncertain. CDR1 is SNHLY and CDR2 is FYNNEI in the germline V gene. CDR3 length: 15 amino acids. V lost 4 bases, J lost 4 bases, and 14 bases lay in between. CDR3 DNA sequence: TGTGCCAGCAGTGTGAGCCGGGTAGGAAATCAGCCCCAGCATTTT. Protein product: CASSVSRVGNQPQHF.

The genes are TRBV12-5 and TRBJ2-7; 13 bases fit TRBD2. Germline-derived CDR1 and CDR2 are LGHNT and FRNRAP. The CDR3 spans 15 residues. V was pared by 6 bases and J by 2 bases, with 4 bases of the junction left unmatched. This CDR3 reads CASGRGLAGTYEQYF. As DNA, the CDR3 is TGTGCTAGTGGCCGGGGACTAGCGGGGACCTACGAGCAGTACTTC.